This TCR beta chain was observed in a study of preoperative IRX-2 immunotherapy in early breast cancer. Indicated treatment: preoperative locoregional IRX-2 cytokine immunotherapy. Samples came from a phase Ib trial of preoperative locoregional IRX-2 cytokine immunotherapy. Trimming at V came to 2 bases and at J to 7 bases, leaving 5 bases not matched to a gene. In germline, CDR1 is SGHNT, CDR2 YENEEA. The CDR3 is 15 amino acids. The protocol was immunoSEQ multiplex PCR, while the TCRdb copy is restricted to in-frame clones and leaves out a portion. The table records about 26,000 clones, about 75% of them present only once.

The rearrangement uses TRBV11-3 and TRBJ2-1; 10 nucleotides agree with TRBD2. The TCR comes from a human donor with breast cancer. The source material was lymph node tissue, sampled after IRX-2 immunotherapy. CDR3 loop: CASSLSSGSRNEQFF. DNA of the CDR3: TGTGCCAGCAGCTTATCTAGCGGGAGTCGGAATGAGCAGTTCTTC.